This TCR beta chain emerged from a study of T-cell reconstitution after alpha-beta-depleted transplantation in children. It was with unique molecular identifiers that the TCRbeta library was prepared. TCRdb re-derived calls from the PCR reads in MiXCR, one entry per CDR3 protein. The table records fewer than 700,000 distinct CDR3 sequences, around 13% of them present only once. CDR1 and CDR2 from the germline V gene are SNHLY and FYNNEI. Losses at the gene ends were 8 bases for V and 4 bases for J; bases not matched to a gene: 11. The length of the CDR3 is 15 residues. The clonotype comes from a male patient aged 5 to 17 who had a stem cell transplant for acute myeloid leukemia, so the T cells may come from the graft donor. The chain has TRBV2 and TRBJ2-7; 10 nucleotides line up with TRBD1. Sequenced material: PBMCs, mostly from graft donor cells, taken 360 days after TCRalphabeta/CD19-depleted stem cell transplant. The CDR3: CASLFGQGVFYEQYF. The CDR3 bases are TGTGCCAGCTTATTTGGACAGGGGGTGTTTTACGAGCAGTACTTC. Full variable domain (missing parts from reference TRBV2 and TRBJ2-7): EPEVTQTPSHQVTQMGQEVILRCVPISNHLYFYWYRQILGQKVEFLVSFYNNEISEKSEIFDDQFSVERPDGSNFTLKIRSTKLEDSAMYFCASLFGQGVFYEQYFGPGTRLTVT.